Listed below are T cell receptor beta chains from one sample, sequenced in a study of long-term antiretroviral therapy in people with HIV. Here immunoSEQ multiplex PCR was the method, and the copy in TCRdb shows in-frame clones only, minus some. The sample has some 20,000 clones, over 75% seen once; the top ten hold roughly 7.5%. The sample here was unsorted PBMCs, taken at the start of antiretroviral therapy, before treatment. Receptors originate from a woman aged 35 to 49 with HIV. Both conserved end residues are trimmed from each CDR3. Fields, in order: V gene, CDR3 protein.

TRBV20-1 SAAEGY
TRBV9 ASSVGGVNTEAF
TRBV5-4 ASSLTTGGGETQY
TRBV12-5 ASGAQGAPHYGYT
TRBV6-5 ASSLGPAYEQY
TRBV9 ASSVGLELTDTQY
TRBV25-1 ASSGRAQTGGEQY
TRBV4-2 ASSQDLAGNQPQH
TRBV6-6 ASSYGEPQH
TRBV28 ASSPGTLQETQY
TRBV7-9 ASLSAYNEQF
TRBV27 ASSLALAGGPSSYEQY
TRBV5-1 ASYSGVEDYEQY
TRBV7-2 ASSLAFLNYGYT
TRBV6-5 ASSSTSPGMGTEAF
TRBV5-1 ASSPGQGLYNEQF
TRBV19 ASSIVGRMNQPQH
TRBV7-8 ASSLATGTVNEKLF
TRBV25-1 ASSVFGDSPLH
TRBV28 ASSPGTGGGYT
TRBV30 AWSVRRAGTGELF
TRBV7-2 ASSHDGGVYEQY
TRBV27 ASMQLGTSGGKETQY
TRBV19 ASSPNSREAGTYNEQF
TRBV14 ASSQDGLADYEQY
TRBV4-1 ASSQGPGGGNEQY
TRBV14 ASSLQRWGEQY
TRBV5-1 ASSLGPVRGHEQY
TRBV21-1 ASSKVDDNLNTEAF
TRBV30 AWSVKGVSEQF